This TCR beta chain stems from a study of graft-versus-host responses after intestinal transplantation (dated by TCRdb to the early 2020s). Background on the whole study: Recipients received multivisceral, liver-intestinal, or isolated intestinal transplants. Of the approximately 24 intestinal transplant recipients enrolled in the cohort, one of whom was a retransplant, a few patients without pretransplant specimens were excluded. Donor T cell macrochimerism was defined as a peak of at least 4% donor T cells among recipient peripheral blood mononuclear cells. Anti-thymocyte globulin induction was given to all recipients, followed by maintenance tacrolimus and steroids for approximately three years. Samples from three later patients were sequenced in-house on an Illumina MiSeq with MiXCR processing rather than by the commercial service. After intestinal transplantation, graft-versus-host and host-versus-graft alloreactive T cell clones in the graft, circulation and bone marrow were tracked using bulk TCR-beta CDR3 sequencing. Alloreactive clones were identified by sequencing pre-transplant mixed lymphocyte reaction products and comparing them with unstimulated pre-transplant donor and recipient T cells.

Here V drops 5 bases and J drops 4 bases, and the junction holds 5 bases not matched to any gene. The cysteine opens and the phenylalanine closes a CDR3 of 14 amino acids. Kept here is only the CDR3 DNA, which spans 42 bases and is read in frame from base 1. Via the germline V gene (reference sequence), CDR1 is SEHNR and CDR2 FQNEAQ. The investigation overall reported the following: Patients with donor T cell macrochimerism had high GvH to HvG T cell clonal ratios in their allografts. Early after transplant, declines in HvG clones were associated with peak levels of circulating GvH clones. The conclusions were limited by the relatively low number and heterogeneity of the intestinal transplant patients. GvH clones were detected in recipient bone marrow, and some appeared earlier in ileal mucosa or blood, consistent with an intestinal mucosal origin.

In the first month after transplant, blood samples were collected up to 4 times, and after that at least monthly when available. Note on this clone: Its antigen is still unknown. The input lacks base qualities; no much larger clone sits a single base away.

Receptor libraries were prepared by the immunoSEQ multiplex PCR assay. For most patients, genomic DNA was subjected to high-throughput TCR-beta CDR3 sequencing by Adaptive Biotechnologies. For the original study's pipeline: Adaptive's ImmunoSEQ software supplied the TCR sequencing data for 18 patients, while MiXCR and VDJtools were used to process three other patients. CDR3 nucleotide sequences shared between donor and recipient were removed because the origin of such sequences could not be assigned. To count as alloreactive, a clone needed at least 2-fold expansion over unstimulated cells and a minimum CFSE-low frequency of 0.002% (template counts) or 0.001% (read counts). Clones were considered mappable if detected in sequenced pre-transplant spleen, lymph node, or MLR CFSE-low populations of the donor or recipient. The cumulative frequency of alloreactive clones was calculated as a percentage of all sequences, weighted by copy number. The clones in this table, taken by TCRdb from immuneACCESS, are in-frame only. Not every clone is retained; where verified, under half of the shortfall comes from an unresolved V gene, and the cause of the rest is unknown. V, J and clone size are taken as reported in that table, and D and trimming were inferred from the DNA itself. The sample contains 30,000 to 45,000 clones, roughly four fifths of them found a single time. Clones ranked in the top ten supply roughly 4% of the sample.

The chain uses TRBV7-9 and TRBJ2-5, with 9 middle bases fitting TRBD1. The source of this sequence is a human patient who received an intestinal transplant, so some T cells may come from the graft donor. The material was PBMCs, obtained less than 1,400 days after transplant. The CDR3 in this case is CASSRRQGVETQYF. At the DNA level, the sequence is TGTGCCAGCAGCCGACGACAGGGGGTAGAGACCCAGTACTTC.